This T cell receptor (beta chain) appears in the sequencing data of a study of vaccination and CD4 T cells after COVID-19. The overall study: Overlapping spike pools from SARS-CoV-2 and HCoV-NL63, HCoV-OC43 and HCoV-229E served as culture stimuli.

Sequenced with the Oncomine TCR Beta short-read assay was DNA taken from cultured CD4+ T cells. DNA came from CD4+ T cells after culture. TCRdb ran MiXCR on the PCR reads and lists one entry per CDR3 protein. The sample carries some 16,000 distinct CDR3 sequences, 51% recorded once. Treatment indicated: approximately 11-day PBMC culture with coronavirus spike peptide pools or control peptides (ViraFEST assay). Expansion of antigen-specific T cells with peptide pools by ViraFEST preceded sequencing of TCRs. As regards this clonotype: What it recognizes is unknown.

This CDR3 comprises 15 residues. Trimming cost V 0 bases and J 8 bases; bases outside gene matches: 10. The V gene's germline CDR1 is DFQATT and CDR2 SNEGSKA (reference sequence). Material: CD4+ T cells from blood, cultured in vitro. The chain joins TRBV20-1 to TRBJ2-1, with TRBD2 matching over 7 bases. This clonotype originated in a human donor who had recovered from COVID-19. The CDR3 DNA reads TGCAGTGCTAGAGATTCGGCTAGCGGATTCGATGAGCAGTTCTTC. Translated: CSARDSASGFDEQFF.